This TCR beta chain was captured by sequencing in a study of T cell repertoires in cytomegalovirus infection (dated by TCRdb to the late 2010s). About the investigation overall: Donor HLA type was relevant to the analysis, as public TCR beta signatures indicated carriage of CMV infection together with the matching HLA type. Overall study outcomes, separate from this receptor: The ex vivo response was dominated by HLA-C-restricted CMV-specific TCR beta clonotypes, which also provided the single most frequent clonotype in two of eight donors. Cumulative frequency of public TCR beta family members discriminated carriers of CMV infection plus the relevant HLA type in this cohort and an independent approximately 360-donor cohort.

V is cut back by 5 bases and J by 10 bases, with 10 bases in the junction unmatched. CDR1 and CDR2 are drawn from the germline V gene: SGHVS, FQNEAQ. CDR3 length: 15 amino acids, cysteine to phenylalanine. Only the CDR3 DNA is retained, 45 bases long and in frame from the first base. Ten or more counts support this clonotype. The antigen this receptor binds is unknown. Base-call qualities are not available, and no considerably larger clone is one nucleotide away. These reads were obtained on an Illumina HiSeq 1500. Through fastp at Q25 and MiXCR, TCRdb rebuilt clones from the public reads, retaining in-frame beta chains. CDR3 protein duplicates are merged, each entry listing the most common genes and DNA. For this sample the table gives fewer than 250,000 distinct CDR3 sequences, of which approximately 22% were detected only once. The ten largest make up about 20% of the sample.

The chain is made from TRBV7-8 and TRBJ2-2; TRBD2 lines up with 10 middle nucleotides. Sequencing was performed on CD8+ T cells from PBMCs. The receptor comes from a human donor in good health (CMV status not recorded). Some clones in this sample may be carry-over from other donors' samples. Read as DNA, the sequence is TGTGCCAGCAGCAAACGCGGACTAGCGGCCACGGAGCTGTTTTTT. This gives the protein CASSKRGLAATELFF.